This TCR beta chain was recorded in a study of cytomegalovirus exposure and HLA in healthy donors. Trimming took off 0 bases at V and 5 bases at J, with 13 bases between the two ends. Germline CDR1 reads MGHRA; CDR2 reads YSYEKL. This CDR3 comprises 15 residues. Primers: 60 Vbeta forward and 13 Jbeta reverse. Clones were sequenced by immunoSEQ multiplex PCR, and TCRdb holds only the in-frame ones, with some missing. The data show 150,000 to 200,000 clones, approximately 80% seen once. Sequenced sample: PBMCs. The rearrangement uses TRBV4-1 and TRBJ2-5, with a tentative D call TRBD2 (5 bases). The clonotype comes from a woman between 40 and 55 years old in good health and CMV-seronegative. DNA for the CDR3: TGCGCCAGCAGCCAAGATCGGGCTAGCCTGGAGACCCAGTACTTC. Translation gives CASSQDRASLETQYF.